Listed below are T cell receptor beta chains from one sample, sequenced in a study of T cells after yellow fever vaccination. TCRdb reanalysed the 5' RACE reads using MiXCR and keeps one entry per CDR3 protein. The repertoire has about 300,000 distinct CDR3 sequences, 3.5% to 4.5% of them found once; the top ten carry 20% to 25%. Material: PBMCs, obtained 5 days after the yellow fever booster vaccination. The source is a man in his late teens or twenties who received the YFV17D yellow fever vaccine. CDR3s include the opening cysteine and the closing phenylalanine or tryptophan. The D gene is left open where the match is weak. A clone size is listed for some rows: how often the clone was seen (once, few, many), or a class if it is expanded.

d_gene | abundance | j_gene | v_gene | CDR3aa | CDR3nt
TRBD2 | many | TRBJ2-3 | TRBV4-3 | CASSPAGTTDTQYF | TGCGCCAGCAGCCCAGCGGGGACCACAGATACGCAGTATTTT
NA | few | TRBJ1-1 | TRBV7-3 | CASSLSAINTEAFF | TGTGCCAGCAGCTTGTCCGCTATAAACACTGAAGCTTTCTTT
NA | many | TRBJ2-5 | TRBV7-2 | CASSLLGRGRETQYF | TGTGCCAGCAGCTTATTGGGCCGGGGGCGAGAGACCCAGTACTTC
TRBD2 | NA | TRBJ2-3 | TRBV6-5 | CASSYWRGGRGDTQYF | TGTGCCAGCAGTTACTGGCGGGGGGGCCGAGGGGATACGCAGTATTTT
NA | NA | TRBJ2-1 | TRBV20-1 | CSGRGRLQEQFF | TGCAGTGGCAGAGGGAGACTTCAAGAGCAGTTCTTC
NA | many | TRBJ2-3 | TRBV7-2 | CASSFWKTDTQYF | TGTGCCAGCAGCTTCTGGAAAACAGATACGCAGTATTTT
NA | NA | TRBJ1-2 | TRBV5-1 | CASSLEPHRDGYTF | TGCGCCAGCAGCTTGGAACCCCACAGGGATGGCTACACCTTC
NA | few | TRBJ1-2 | TRBV29-1 | CSVARGGISGTF | TGCAGCGTGGCCCGAGGGGGGATCTCAGGCACCTTC
NA | many | TRBJ1-2 | TRBV2 | CASEGNNYGYTF | TGTGCCAGCGAGGGGAATAACTATGGCTACACCTTC
TRBD2 | many | TRBJ2-1 | TRBV5-1 | CASSLVAGGSYNEQFF | TGCGCCAGCAGCTTGGTGGCGGGGGGGTCCTACAATGAGCAGTTCTTC
NA | many | TRBJ2-3 | TRBV7-6 | CASSLVANADTQYF | TGTGCCAGCAGCTTAGTCGCGAACGCAGATACGCAGTATTTT
NA | few | TRBJ2-3 | TRBV7-2 | CASSLSPQAADTQYF | TGTGCCAGCAGCTTAAGCCCCCAGGCGGCGGATACGCAGTATTTT
NA | NA | TRBJ1-1 | TRBV20-1 | CSASRQGTEAFF | TGCAGTGCTAGTAGGCAGGGGACTGAAGCTTTCTTT
TRBD1 | NA | TRBJ2-7 | TRBV11-2 | CASATGRSEQYF | TGTGCCAGCGCGACAGGGCGGTCCGAGCAGTACTTC
NA | NA | TRBJ2-1 | TRBV6-2/TRBV6-3 | CASSFSPREQFF | TGTGCCAGCAGTTTTTCCCCTCGGGAGCAGTTCTTC
TRBD2 | NA | TRBJ2-1 | TRBV15 | CATSREGLAGAIVVNEQFF | TGTGCCACCAGCAGGGAAGGACTAGCGGGGGCAATAGTGGTCAATGAGCAGTTCTTC
TRBD1 | NA | TRBJ2-7 | TRBV7-2 | CASSHGQGGYEQYF | TGTGCCAGCAGCCATGGACAGGGGGGCTACGAGCAGTACTTC
TRBD1 | many | TRBJ2-5 | TRBV7-6 | CASSLRRQGGETQYF | TGTGCCAGCAGCTTAAGAAGACAGGGGGGAGAGACCCAGTACTTC
NA | many | TRBJ1-1 | TRBV9 | CASSGTGLLREDTEAFF | TGTGCCAGCAGCGGGACCGGGCTTCTTAGGGAGGACACTGAAGCTTTCTTT
TRBD2 | many | TRBJ2-1 | TRBV9 | CASSAAGEAYNEQFF | TGTGCCAGCAGCGCAGCGGGGGAGGCCTACAATGAGCAGTTCTTC
NA | NA | TRBJ1-2 | TRBV9 | CASSVGWGSYGYTF | TGTGCCAGCAGCGTAGGGTGGGGCAGCTATGGCTACACCTTC
TRBD2 | NA | TRBJ2-4 | TRBV10-3 | CAISALAGGAKNIQYF | TGTGCCATCAGCGCTCTAGCGGGGGGAGCCAAAAACATTCAGTACTTC
NA | many | TRBJ2-7 | TRBV7-9 | CASGKTVSYEQYF | TGTGCCAGCGGTAAGACGGTCTCCTACGAGCAGTACTTC
NA | many | TRBJ2-3 | TRBV4-3 | CASSQGGVEDTQYF | TGCGCCAGCAGCCAAGGGGGGGTTGAAGATACGCAGTATTTT
TRBD2 | few | TRBJ2-5 | TRBV7-9 | CASSPKTSVETQYF | TGTGCCAGCAGCCCTAAGACTAGCGTGGAGACCCAGTACTTC
TRBD2 | NA | TRBJ2-7 | TRBV7-3 | CASSLYGGGAYEQYF | TGTGCCAGCAGCTTATATGGCGGGGGGGCCTACGAGCAGTACTTC
NA | few | TRBJ2-2 | TRBV20-1 | CSAPPVTTGELFF | TGCAGTGCTCCTCCGGTTACCACCGGGGAGCTGTTTTTT
NA | NA | TRBJ2-5 | TRBV27 | CASSLRQVNQETQYF | TGTGCCAGCAGTTTAAGGCAGGTTAACCAAGAGACCCAGTACTTC
TRBD2 | few | TRBJ2-4 | TRBV11-2 | CASSPLPAGGRDIQYF | TGTGCCAGCAGTCCCCTCCCGGCGGGGGGTAGAGACATTCAGTACTTC
TRBD1 | few | TRBJ1-2 | TRBV6-6 | CASSEGTGGPHGYTF | TGTGCCAGCAGTGAAGGAACAGGGGGCCCGCATGGCTACACCTTC
NA | many | TRBJ2-5 | TRBV6-2/TRBV6-3 | CASSYRDWWETQYF | TGTGCCAGCAGCTACCGGGACTGGTGGGAGACCCAGTACTTC
NA | few | TRBJ1-2 | TRBV18 | CASSIRSTPGEYGGNYGYTF | TGTGCCAGCTCTATCCGTTCGACGCCCGGAGAGTACGGGGGCAACTATGGCTACACCTTC
NA | many | TRBJ1-6 | TRBV6-5 | CASSSLVGARSPLHF | TGTGCCAGCAGTTCCCTCGTGGGGGCGCGTTCACCCCTCCACTTT
NA | many | TRBJ2-3 | TRBV6-2/TRBV6-3 | CASSSDSTDTQYF | TGTGCCAGCAGCTCGGATAGCACAGATACGCAGTATTTT
TRBD2 | many | TRBJ2-1 | TRBV7-2 | CASSPLRGGALYNEQFF | TGTGCCAGCAGCCCCCTTCGGGGGGGGGCCCTCTACAATGAGCAGTTCTTC
NA | few | TRBJ1-2 | TRBV29-1 | CSVESNRAGYTF | TGCAGCGTTGAGAGTAACAGGGCTGGCTACACCTTC
NA | NA | TRBJ2-3 | TRBV5-1 | CASNLEPTSTQYF | TGCGCCAGCAACCTCGAACCTACCTCTACGCAGTATTTT
NA | few | TRBJ1-3 | TRBV15 | CATSRDFGRGNTIYF | TGTGCCACCAGCAGAGATTTCGGACGGGGAAACACCATATATTTT
NA | many | TRBJ2-7 | TRBV5-1 | CASSLATASEQYF | TGCGCCAGCAGCTTGGCCACTGCCTCCGAGCAGTACTTC
NA | NA | TRBJ2-4 | TRBV29-1 | CSVYSSWTPGKGKNIQYF | TGCAGCGTTTATTCCTCTTGGACCCCCGGAAAGGGCAAAAACATTCAGTACTTC
NA | many | TRBJ2-5 | TRBV5-4 | CASSPPGSRETQYF | TGTGCCAGCAGCCCGCCAGGGAGTAGGGAGACCCAGTACTTC
NA | many | TRBJ1-1 | TRBV6-1 | CASSAGGGTEAFF | TGTGCCAGCAGTGCTGGAGGGGGGACTGAAGCTTTCTTT
TRBD2 | many | TRBJ2-7 | TRBV7-2 | CASSLTSGLTYEQYF | TGTGCCAGCAGCTTGACTAGCGGGTTAACCTACGAGCAGTACTTC
NA | many | TRBJ1-2 | TRBV20-1 | CSARDYSSMDHGYTF | TGCAGTGCTAGAGATTACAGCTCTATGGACCATGGCTACACCTTC
NA | few | TRBJ2-5 | TRBV10-3 | CAISGLSRIGETQYF | TGTGCCATCAGCGGCCTTTCTAGAATTGGAGAGACCCAGTACTTC
TRBD1 | NA | TRBJ2-1 | TRBV12-3/TRBV12-4 | CASSVTGENYNEQFF | TGTGCCAGCAGCGTGACAGGGGAGAACTACAATGAGCAGTTCTTC
TRBD2 | few | TRBJ2-1 | TRBV6-6 | CASSYSGRGGKSSYNEQFF | TGTGCCAGCAGTTACTCGGGTCGGGGGGGGAAAAGCTCCTACAATGAGCAGTTCTTC
NA | few | TRBJ1-5 | TRBV7-8 | CASSLVRQTNQPQHF | TGTGCCAGCAGCTTAGTGAGACAAACCAATCAGCCCCAGCATTTT
NA | NA | TRBJ2-3 | TRBV12-3/TRBV12-4 | CASEGDTQYF | TGTGCCAGTGAGGGGGATACGCAGTATTTT
NA | few | TRBJ2-2 | TRBV3-1 | CASSQGGGGSTGELFF | TGTGCCAGCAGCCAAGGAGGAGGGGGCAGTACCGGGGAGCTGTTTTTT
NA | NA | TRBJ2-7 | TRBV7-2 | CASSLVHGSYEQYF | TGTGCCAGCAGCTTAGTACACGGGTCCTACGAGCAGTACTTC
NA | NA | TRBJ2-3 | TRBV7-2 | CASSFGDTSTDTQYF | TGTGCCAGCAGCTTTGGGGACACCAGCACAGATACGCAGTATTTT
NA | NA | TRBJ1-2 | TRBV3-1 | CASSQETAPPYGYTF | TGTGCCAGCAGCCAAGAAACCGCTCCCCCTTATGGCTACACCTTC